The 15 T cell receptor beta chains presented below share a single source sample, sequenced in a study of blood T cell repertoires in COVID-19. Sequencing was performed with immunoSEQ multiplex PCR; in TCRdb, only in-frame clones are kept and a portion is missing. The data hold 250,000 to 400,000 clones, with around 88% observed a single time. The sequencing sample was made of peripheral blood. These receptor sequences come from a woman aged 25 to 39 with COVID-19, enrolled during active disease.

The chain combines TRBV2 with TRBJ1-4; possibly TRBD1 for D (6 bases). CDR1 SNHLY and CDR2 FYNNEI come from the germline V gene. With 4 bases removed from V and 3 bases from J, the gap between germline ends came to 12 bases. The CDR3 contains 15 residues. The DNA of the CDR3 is TGTGCCAGCAGTGGATCGGGACAATCTAATGAAAAACTGTTTTTT. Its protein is CASSGSGQSNEKLFF.

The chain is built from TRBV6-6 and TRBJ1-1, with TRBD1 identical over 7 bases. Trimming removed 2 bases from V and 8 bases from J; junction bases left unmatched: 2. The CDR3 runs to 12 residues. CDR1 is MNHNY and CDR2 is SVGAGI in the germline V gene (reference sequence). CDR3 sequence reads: CASSYVTGEAFF. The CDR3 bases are TGTGCCAGCAGTTACGTGACAGGGGAAGCTTTCTTT.

The CDR3 protein is CASSRVQETQYF. Written as DNA, the CDR3 is TGTGCCAGCAGCCGAGTACAAGAGACCCAGTACTTC. J is TRBJ2-5 and V is TRBV3-1 (or the pseudogene TRBV3-2), with D uncertain. The germline V gene encodes CDR1 LGHDT and CDR2 YNNKEL (reference sequence). The CDR3 consists of 12 residues. V lost 4 bases and J lost 2, with 5 bases in between.

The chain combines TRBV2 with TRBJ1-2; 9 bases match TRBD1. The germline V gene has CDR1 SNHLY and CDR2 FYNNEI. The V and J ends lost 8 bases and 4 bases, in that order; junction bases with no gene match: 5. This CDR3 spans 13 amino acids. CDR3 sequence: CASQGTGTYGYTF. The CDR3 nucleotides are TGTGCCAGCCAAGGGACAGGGACCTATGGCTACACCTTC.

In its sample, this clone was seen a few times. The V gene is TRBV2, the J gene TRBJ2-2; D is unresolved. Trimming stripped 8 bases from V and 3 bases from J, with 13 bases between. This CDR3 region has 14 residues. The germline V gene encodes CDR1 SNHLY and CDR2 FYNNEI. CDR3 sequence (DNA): TGTGCCAGCGGCCCATTAATCGACACCGGGGAGCTGTTTTTT. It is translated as CASGPLIDTGELFF.

This chain's CDR3 is CSARDGGTQYF. The CDR3, as DNA: TGCAGTGCTAGGGACGGGGGGACGCAGTATTTT. The J gene is TRBJ2-3, the V gene TRBV20-1, with 7 bases matching TRBD2. The ends lost 3 bases at V and 9 bases at J; junction bases unmatched: 3. Germline CDR1 reads DFQATT; CDR2 reads SNEGSKA (reference sequence). CDR3 length equals 11 residues.

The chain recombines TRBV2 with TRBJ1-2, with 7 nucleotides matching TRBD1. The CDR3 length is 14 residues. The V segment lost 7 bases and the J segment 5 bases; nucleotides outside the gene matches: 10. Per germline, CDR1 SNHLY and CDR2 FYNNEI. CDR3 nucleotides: TGTGCCAGCAATCAGGGGGGACGGTGGTATGGCTACACCTTC. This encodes CASNQGGRWYGYTF.

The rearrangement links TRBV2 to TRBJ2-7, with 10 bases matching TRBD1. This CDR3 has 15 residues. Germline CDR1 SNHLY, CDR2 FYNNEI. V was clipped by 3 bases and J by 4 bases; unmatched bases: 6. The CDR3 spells CASSDWRTGGYEQYF. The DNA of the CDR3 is TGTGCCAGCAGTGACTGGAGGACAGGGGGATACGAGCAGTACTTC.

The CDR3 loop is CASSLPLTEAFF. The DNA of the CDR3 is TGTGCCAGCAGCTTACCATTGACTGAAGCTTTCTTT. The chain combines TRBV11-2 with TRBJ1-1; D gene unclear. V lost 2 bases and J lost 5, with 6 bases in between. Germline V lookup: CDR1 SGHAT, CDR2 FQNNGV. The CDR3 loop spans 12 amino acids.

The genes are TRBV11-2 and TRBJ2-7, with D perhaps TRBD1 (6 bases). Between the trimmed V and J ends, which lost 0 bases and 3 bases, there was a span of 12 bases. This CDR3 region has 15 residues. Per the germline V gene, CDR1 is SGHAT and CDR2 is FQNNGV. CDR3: CASSLDYGGLYEQYV. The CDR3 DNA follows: TGTGCCAGCAGCTTAGATTATGGGGGCCTCTACGAGCAGTACGTC.

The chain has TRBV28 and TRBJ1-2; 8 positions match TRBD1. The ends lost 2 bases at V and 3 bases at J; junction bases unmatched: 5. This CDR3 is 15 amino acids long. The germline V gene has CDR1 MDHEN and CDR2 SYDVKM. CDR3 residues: CASSLRTGGYYGYTF. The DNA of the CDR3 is TGTGCCAGCAGTTTACGAACAGGGGGTTACTATGGCTACACCTTC.

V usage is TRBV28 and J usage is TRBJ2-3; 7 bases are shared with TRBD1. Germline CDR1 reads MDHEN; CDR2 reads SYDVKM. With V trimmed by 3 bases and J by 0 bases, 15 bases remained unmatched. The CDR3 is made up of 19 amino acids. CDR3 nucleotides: TGTGCCAGCAGTTTCCCGATATGGACAGGCTCAACTAGCACAGATACGCAGTATTTT. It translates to CASSFPIWTGSTSTDTQYF.

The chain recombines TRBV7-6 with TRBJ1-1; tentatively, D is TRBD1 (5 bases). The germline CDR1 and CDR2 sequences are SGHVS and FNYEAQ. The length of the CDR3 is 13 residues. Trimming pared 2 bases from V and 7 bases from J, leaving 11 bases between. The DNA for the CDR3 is TGTGCCAGCAGCTTAAGGTTCGGGGGTGAAGCTTTCTTT. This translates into CASSLRFGGEAFF.

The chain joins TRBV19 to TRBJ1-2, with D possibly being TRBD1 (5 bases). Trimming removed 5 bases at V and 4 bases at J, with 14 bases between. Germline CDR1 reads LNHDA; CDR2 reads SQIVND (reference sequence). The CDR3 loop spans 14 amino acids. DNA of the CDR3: TGTGCCAGTAGTGACAGCTCGCGGGGCTATGGCTACACCTTC. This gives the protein CASSDSSRGYGYTF. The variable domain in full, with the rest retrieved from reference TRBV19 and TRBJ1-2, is DGGITQSPKYLFRKEGQNVTLSCEQNLNHDAMYWYRQDPGQGLRLIYYSQIVNDFQKGDIAEGYSVSREKKESFPLTVTSAQKNPTAFYLCASSDSSRGYGYTFGSGTRLTVV.

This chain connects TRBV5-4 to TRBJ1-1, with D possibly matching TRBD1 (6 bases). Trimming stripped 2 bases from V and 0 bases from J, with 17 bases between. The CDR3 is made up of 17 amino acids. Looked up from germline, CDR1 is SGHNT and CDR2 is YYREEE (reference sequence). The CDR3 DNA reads TGTGCCAGCAGCTTCGGCAGGAGGGGGGGGATGAACACTGAAGCTTTCTTT. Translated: CASSFGRRGGMNTEAFF.